These 29 T cell receptor beta chains share one sample of origin, sequenced in a study of T cell responses to AZD1222 COVID-19 vaccine. This table comes from immunoSEQ multiplex PCR, and its TCRdb copy is limited to in-frame clones, with some not included. The table records about 110,000 clones, 65% to 85% of them present only once. Sequences were derived from peripheral blood, sampled on day 0 of AZD1222 vaccination. Receptor source: an adult in good health.

The chain couples TRBV2 to TRBJ1-4, with 9 bases aligning to TRBD1. There are 13 residues in the CDR3. The V gene end was trimmed by 8 bases and the J gene end by 6 bases; junction bases not matched to a gene: 4. The germline CDR1 and CDR2 sequences are SNHLY and FYNNEI. The CDR3 loop reads CASRRDRDEKLFF. The CDR3 nucleotides read TGTGCCAGCCGCCGGGACAGGGATGAAAAACTGTTTTTT.

This clone was counted once. This chain links TRBV27 with TRBJ2-3, with 8 bases that match TRBD1. The CDR3 is made up of 17 amino acids. CDR1 is MNHEY, CDR2 SMNVEV, per germline (reference sequence). Trimming cost V 6 bases and J 3 bases; bases outside gene matches: 14. CDR3: CASRPQVDRVGTDTQYF. CDR3 coding DNA: TGTGCCAGCAGACCCCAAGTGGACAGGGTGGGAACAGATACGCAGTATTTT.

The chain has TRBV6-6 and TRBJ1-6, with D hard to call. The germline V and J ends were trimmed by 0 bases and 6 bases, with 9 bases remaining between them. The CDR3 totals 15 residues. CDR1 and CDR2 from the germline V gene are MNHNY and SVGAGI (reference sequence). The CDR3 here is CASSYSSSFNSPLHF. In DNA form, the CDR3 reads TGTGCCAGCAGTTACTCTTCCAGCTTTAATTCACCCCTCCACTTT.

The V and J genes are TRBV27 and TRBJ1-1; D unresolved. V was trimmed by 1 base and J by 1 base, leaving 7 bases between them. Germline CDR1 reads MNHEY; CDR2 reads SMNVEV (reference sequence). The CDR3 totals 14 residues. The CDR3 DNA follows: TGTGCCAGCAGTTTATGGGAGAGGAACACTGAAGCTTTCTTT. As protein: CASSLWERNTEAFF.

V usage is TRBV7-8 and J usage is TRBJ2-7; no clear D. The CDR3 is made up of 13 amino acids. V gave up 1 base and J gave up 2 bases, with 6 bases separating them. Germline-derived CDR1 and CDR2 are SGHVS and FQNEAQ. The CDR3 coding sequence is TGTGCCAGCAGCTTAGAATTAACCTACGAGCAGTACTTC. Amino acids: CASSLELTYEQYF.

The chain joins TRBV29-1 to TRBJ2-3; D might be TRBD1 (6 bases). CDR3 length: 12 residues. CDR1 and CDR2 from the germline V gene are SQVTM and ANQGSEA. With 6 bases removed from V and 5 bases from J, the gap between germline ends came to 12 bases. The CDR3 is CSVGTLGDTQYF. Here the CDR3 DNA reads TGCAGCGTGGGGACATTGGGAGATACGCAGTATTTT.

This clone is a singleton in its sample. The chain couples TRBV5-1 to TRBJ2-1; TRBD1 aligns across 9 bases. Germline loops: CDR1 SGHRS, CDR2 YFSETQ. After removal of 4 bases from V and 7 bases from J, the junction contained 9 bases not matched to a gene. This CDR3 region has 15 residues. The DNA for the CDR3 is TGCGCCAGCAGCCAACCAGGACAGGGGCGGAATGAGCAGTTCTTC. It translates to CASSQPGQGRNEQFF.

The chain joins TRBV6-5 to TRBJ1-2, with TRBD1 as a possible D gene (6 bases). V gave up 4 bases and J gave up 5 bases, with 20 bases separating them. Germline values: CDR1 MNHEY, CDR2 SVGAGI. The CDR3 consists of 16 residues. The CDR3 nucleotides are TGTGCCAGCAGTTTGAACAGGGCCTCATCCCTATATGGCTACACCTTC. Amino acid sequence: CASSLNRASSLYGYTF.

V is TRBV6-5 and J is TRBJ1-5; 8 bases agree with TRBD1. Trimming took 6 bases from V and 8 from J; bases not matched to a gene: 12. The CDR3 spans 15 residues. Per germline, CDR1 MNHEY and CDR2 SVGAGI. CDR3: CASRAGTGLWKPQHF. CDR3 sequence (DNA): TGTGCCAGCAGAGCCGGGACAGGCCTTTGGAAGCCCCAGCATTTT.

V is TRBV6-2 or TRBV6-3 and J is TRBJ2-7; 9 nucleotides line up with TRBD2. The junction had 8 bases not matched to a gene; V was cut back by 3 bases and J by 2 bases. CDR3 length: 16 residues. Looked up from germline, CDR1 is MNHEY and CDR2 is SVGEGT. The DNA for the CDR3 is TGTGCCAGCAGTTATTTGTCGGCTAGCGGGACCTACGAGCAGTACTTC. This encodes CASSYLSASGTYEQYF.

The chain employs TRBV5-1 and TRBJ2-7, with D perhaps TRBD1 (5 bases). Trimming stripped 4 bases from V and 8 bases from J, with 13 bases between. Germline V lookup: CDR1 SGHRS, CDR2 YFSETQ. The CDR3 contains 12 residues. CDR3 sequence: CASSPDTSQQYF. In DNA, the CDR3 is TGCGCCAGCAGCCCGGACACGTCTCAGCAGTACTTC.

V usage is TRBV15 and J usage is TRBJ2-5; D may be TRBD2 (5 bases). Deletions cut 1 base from V and 5 bases from J, with 11 bases between. The CDR3 runs 14 residues. From germline, CDR1 is LNHNV and CDR2 YYDKDF (reference sequence). This chain's CDR3 is CATSRASGPETQYF. DNA for the CDR3: TGTGCCACCAGCAGAGCAAGCGGCCCGGAGACCCAGTACTTC.

This clone was seen repeatedly, ten times or more. The chain employs TRBV6-5 and TRBJ1-6; 7 nucleotides agree with TRBD1. This CDR3 spans 15 amino acids. CDR1 is MNHEY and CDR2 is SVGAGI in the germline V gene. V lost 6 bases and J lost 5; bases outside the gene matches: 7. The CDR3 reads CASRGSGTDNSPLHF. The CDR3 coding sequence is TGTGCCAGCAGGGGCTCCGGGACAGATAATTCACCCCTCCACTTT.

The genes are TRBV5-1 and TRBJ2-3; TRBD1 or TRBD2 may be the D gene (5 bases each). This CDR3 has 13 amino acids. CDR1 and CDR2 (germline): SGHRS, YFSETQ. The V end was cut by 5 bases, the J end by 4 bases, with 11 bases between. CDR3 region: CASSGGGPDTQYF. The CDR3 DNA sequence: TGCGCCAGCAGTGGTGGGGGACCAGATACGCAGTATTTT. Full variable domain (remainder filled in from reference TRBV5-1 and TRBJ2-3): KAGVTQTPRYLIKTRGQQVTLSCSPISGHRSVSWYQQTPGQGLQFLFEYFSETQRNKGNFPGRFSGRQFSNSRSEMNVSTLELGDSALYLCASSGGGPDTQYFGPGTRLTVL.

The rearrangement links TRBV7-8 to TRBJ2-7; 7 bases match TRBD1. J was trimmed by 12 bases and V by 0 bases; bases with no gene match: 8. Looked up from germline, CDR1 is SGHVS and CDR2 is FQNEAQ. The CDR3 is 13 residues long. The CDR3 region has the DNA TGTGCCAGCAGCTTAGCGAAAGTGACAGGGTGGTACTTC. It encodes CASSLAKVTGWYF. The full variable domain, rest sourced from reference TRBV7-8 and TRBJ2-7, is GAGVSQSPRYKVAKRGQDVALRCDPISGHVSLFWYQQALGQGPEFLTYFQNEAQLDKSGLPSDRFFAERPEGSVSTLKIQRTQQEDSAVYLCASSLAKVTGWYFGPGTRLTVT.

V gene TRBV27 combines with J gene TRBJ1-5, with D possibly being TRBD1 (5 bases). V was shortened by 8 bases and J by 4 bases, with 18 bases between the two germline ends. Germline CDR1 and CDR2: MNHEY and SMNVEV (reference sequence). The CDR3 has 15 residues. DNA for the CDR3: TGTGCCAGCTCCCCCAGGACTTGGGGGAATCAGCCCCAGCATTTT. Translated, it gives CASSPRTWGNQPQHF.

The chain employs TRBV3-1 (or the pseudogene TRBV3-2) and TRBJ1-5; no definite D call. Germline V lookup: CDR1 LGHDT, CDR2 YNNKEL (reference sequence). Trimming took off 4 bases at V and 0 bases at J, with 1 base between the two ends. The CDR3 runs to 12 residues. The CDR3 DNA reads as TGTGCCAGCAGCCGTAGCAATCAGCCCCAGCATTTT. Encoded protein: CASSRSNQPQHF.

The DNA of the CDR3 is TGTGCCAGCAGCTTATCTCACAGCGGGGTCGGGGAGCTGTTTTTT. It encodes CASSLSHSGVGELFF. This chain connects TRBV7-3 to TRBJ2-2, with TRBD2 identical over 7 bases. This CDR3 contains 15 residues. Germline loops: CDR1 SGHTA, CDR2 FQGTGA. V dropped 2 bases and J dropped 7; count of bases not matched to a gene: 7.

This clone has only one observation. V is TRBV19 and J is TRBJ1-5, with 10 nucleotides matching TRBD1. CDR1 and CDR2 from the germline V gene are LNHDA and SQIVND (reference sequence). The V and J ends lost 6 bases and 7 bases, in that order; junction bases with no gene match: 12. The CDR3 has 16 amino acids. The chain's CDR3 is CASSPLDRGRGQPQHF. In DNA form, the CDR3 reads TGTGCCAGTAGCCCTCTTGACAGGGGGCGAGGGCAGCCCCAGCATTTT.

The chain recombines TRBV5-1 with TRBJ2-7; possibly TRBD1 for D (5 bases). Germline CDR1 reads SGHRS; CDR2 reads YFSETQ. CDR3 length: 15 residues. Trimming removed 0 bases at V and 1 base at J, with 11 bases between. In DNA form, the CDR3 reads TGCGCCAGCAGCTTGGGCCCAGGGCAGTCCTACGAGCAGTACTTC. Protein: CASSLGPGQSYEQYF.

The chain has TRBV19 and TRBJ2-5, with D uncertain. Germline CDR1 LNHDA, CDR2 SQIVND (reference sequence). CDR3 length: 14 amino acids. Trimming pared 3 bases from V and 5 bases from J, leaving 13 bases between. The CDR3 DNA follows: TGTGCCAGTAGTATTCGCAATAGTTGGGAGACCCAGTACTTC. This translates into CASSIRNSWETQYF.

The chain uses TRBV6-2 or TRBV6-3 and TRBJ1-4; 8 bases are a match to TRBD1. The trim removed 0 bases at V and 11 bases at J, leaving 17 bases unmatched. Germline values: CDR1 MNHEY, CDR2 SVGEGT. The CDR3 covers 18 residues. CDR3 region: CASSYSTDRTGRGRKLFF. The CDR3 DNA reads as TGTGCCAGCAGTTACTCGACAGATAGGACAGGGCGAGGTCGTAAACTGTTTTTT.

J is TRBJ2-1 and V is TRBV2; 10 bases match TRBD2. After removal of 6 bases from V and 10 bases from J, the junction contained 12 bases not matched to a gene. The CDR3 is made up of 15 amino acids. Germline CDR1 SNHLY, CDR2 FYNNEI. CDR3 amino acids: CASSKVASGSGEQFF. CDR3 nucleotide sequence: TGTGCCAGCAGCAAGGTGGCTAGCGGGAGTGGGGAGCAGTTCTTC.

The rearrangement links TRBV12-3 or TRBV12-4 to TRBJ2-1, with D tentatively TRBD1 or TRBD2 (6 bases each). The CDR3 length is 12 residues. With 4 bases removed from V and 10 bases from J, the gap between germline ends came to 11 bases. Here the CDR3 reads CASSSGGGEQFF. Written as DNA, the CDR3 is TGTGCCAGCAGTTCCGGGGGCGGGGAGCAGTTCTTC.

This chain joins TRBV6-1 and TRBJ1-2, with 8 bases fitting TRBD1. Germline CDR1 is MNHNS and CDR2 is SASEGT. The CDR3 extends over 15 amino acids. V lost 3 bases and J lost 4; bases outside the gene matches: 7. The CDR3 coding sequence is TGTGCCAGCAGTGAGGTGGCAGGGGGCGCCTATGGCTACACCTTC. It is translated as CASSEVAGGAYGYTF.

This clone was picked up one time. The rearrangement uses TRBV4-3 and TRBJ2-5; D ambiguous. V dropped 0 bases and J dropped 5 bases, with 13 bases sitting between them. The length of the CDR3 is 15 residues. Germline CDR1 LGHNA, CDR2 YSLEER. This chain's CDR3 is CASSQDQMSHETQYF. CDR3 sequence (DNA): TGCGCCAGCAGCCAAGATCAGATGAGTCACGAGACCCAGTACTTC.

In its sample, this clone was seen a few times. The gene calls are TRBV7-6 and TRBJ2-2; no firm D call. V was shortened by 1 base and J by 0 bases, with 9 bases between the two germline ends. The CDR3 extends over 16 amino acids. Germline V gives CDR1 SGHVS, CDR2 FNYEAQ. The CDR3 loop is CASSLGASANTGELFF. For the CDR3, the DNA is TGTGCCAGCAGCTTAGGTGCGTCCGCGAACACCGGGGAGCTGTTTTTT.

The rearrangement joins TRBV10-3 to TRBJ2-7; D not certain. Trimming stripped 7 bases from V and 7 bases from J, with 17 bases between. Germline V gene data show CDR1 as ENHRY and CDR2 as SYGVKD. This CDR3 contains 13 residues. CDR3 amino acids: CAINRRVENEQYF. The CDR3 DNA sequence: TGTGCCATCAATCGAAGGGTTGAGAATGAGCAGTACTTC.

This clone was observed a handful of times. J is TRBJ1-3 and V is TRBV4-1; no clear D gene. V lost 4 bases to trimming and J lost 3 bases, with 10 bases between them. CDR1 is MGHRA and CDR2 is YSYEKL in the germline V gene. This CDR3 spans 14 amino acids. The chain's CDR3 is CASSPGRLGNTIYF. The CDR3 DNA follows: TGCGCCAGCAGCCCCGGGAGACTTGGAAACACCATATATTTT.